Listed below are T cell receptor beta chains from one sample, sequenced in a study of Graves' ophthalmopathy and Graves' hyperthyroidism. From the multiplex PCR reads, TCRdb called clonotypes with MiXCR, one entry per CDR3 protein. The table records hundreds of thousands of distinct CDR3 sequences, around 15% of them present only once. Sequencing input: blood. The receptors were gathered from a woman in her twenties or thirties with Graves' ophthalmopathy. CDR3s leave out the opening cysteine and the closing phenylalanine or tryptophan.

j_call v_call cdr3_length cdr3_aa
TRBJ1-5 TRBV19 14 ASGDRGHLSNQPQH
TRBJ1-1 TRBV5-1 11 ASSSTGYTEAF
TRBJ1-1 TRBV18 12 ASSPVNRGGEAF
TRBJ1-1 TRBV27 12 ASSPSAGNTEAF
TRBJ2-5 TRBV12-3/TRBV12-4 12 ASTLGRIQETQY
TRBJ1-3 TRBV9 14 ASSVDSPGVGNTIY
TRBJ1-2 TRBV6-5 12 ASGSFGVLYGYT
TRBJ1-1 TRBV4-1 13 ASSQGSRMNTEAF
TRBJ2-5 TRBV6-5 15 ASSYSGSAAGKGTQY
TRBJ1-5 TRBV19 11 ASRDGSDQPQH
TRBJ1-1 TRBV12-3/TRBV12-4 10 ASTAVPTEAF
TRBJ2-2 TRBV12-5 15 ASGLVKGDWDTGELF
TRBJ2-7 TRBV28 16 ASSPNHPGPGMSYEQY
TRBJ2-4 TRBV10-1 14 ASSESSGAAKNIQY
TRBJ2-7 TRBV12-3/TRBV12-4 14 ASSSPAGTGGAEQY
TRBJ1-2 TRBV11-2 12 ASSQGRDLYGYT
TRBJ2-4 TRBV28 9 ASSTSNIQY
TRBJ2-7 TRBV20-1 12 SAIGTESSYEQY
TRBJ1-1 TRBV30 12 AWRGSDMNTEAF
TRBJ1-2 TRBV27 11 ASSSSPSYGYT
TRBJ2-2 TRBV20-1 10 SARRKAGELF
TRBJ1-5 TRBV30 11 AWSDSINQPQH
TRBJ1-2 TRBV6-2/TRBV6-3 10 ATSHLFNGYT
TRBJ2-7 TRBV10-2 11 ASSESNLSEQY
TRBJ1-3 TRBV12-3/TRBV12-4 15 ASTIDTGGRSGNTIY
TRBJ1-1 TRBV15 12 ATSSSGQGTEAF
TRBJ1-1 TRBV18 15 ASSQRQSQLSNTEAF
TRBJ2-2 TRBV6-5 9 ASSSGGELV
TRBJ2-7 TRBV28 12 ASSLYEPPYEQY
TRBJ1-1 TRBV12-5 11 ASGRGGWAEAF
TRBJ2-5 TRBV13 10 ASSRTGATQY
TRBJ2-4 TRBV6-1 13 ASSGGTSGENIQY
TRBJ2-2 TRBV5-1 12 ASSLVGSTGELF
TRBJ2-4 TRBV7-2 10 ASSSQGHIQY
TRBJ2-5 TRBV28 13 ATHLAGGFTETQY
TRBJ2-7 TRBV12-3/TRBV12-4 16 ASSLRLGTAPISYEQY
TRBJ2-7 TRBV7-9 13 ASTSGTGDSYEQY